This TCR beta chain was captured in a study of T cell responses to AZD1222 COVID-19 vaccine. As for this clone: Its antigen is as yet unknown.

This CDR3 comprises 13 residues. Germline values: CDR1 SGHRS, CDR2 YFSETQ. Trimming left V 3 bases short and J 2 bases short, with 8 bases between. Measured with immunoSEQ multiplex PCR; TCRdb has only the in-frame clones, and not every one. The data contain fewer than 100,000 clones, approximately 84% of them singletons. Findings of the study overall: Spike-specific TCR breadth rose after two AZD1222 doses, and depth rose as well. There were mostly white British donors and more females than males, and clonal diversity was possibly underestimated. Targets within unmutated variant regions were reportedly found for nearly half of spike-specific TCRs.

This specimen was peripheral blood, taken 28 days after the second AZD1222 dose. The J gene is TRBJ1-2, the V gene TRBV5-1, with D hard to call. The TCR was taken from an adult who received the AZD1222 COVID-19 vaccine. The CDR3 DNA reads as TGCGCCAGCAGCTCGACACCGAACTATGGCTACACCTTC. Residues: CASSSTPNYGYTF.